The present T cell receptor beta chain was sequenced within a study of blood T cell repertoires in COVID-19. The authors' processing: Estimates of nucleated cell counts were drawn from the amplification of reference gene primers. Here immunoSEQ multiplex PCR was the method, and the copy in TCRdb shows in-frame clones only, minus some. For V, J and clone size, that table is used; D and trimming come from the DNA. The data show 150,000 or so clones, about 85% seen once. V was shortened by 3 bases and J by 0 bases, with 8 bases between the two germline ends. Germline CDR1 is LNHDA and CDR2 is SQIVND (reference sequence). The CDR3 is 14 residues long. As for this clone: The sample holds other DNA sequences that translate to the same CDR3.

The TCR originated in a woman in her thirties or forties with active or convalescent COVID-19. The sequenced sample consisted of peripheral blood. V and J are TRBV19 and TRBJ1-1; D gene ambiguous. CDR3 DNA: TGTGCCAGTAGTATTGGCCAGGTGAACACTGAAGCTTTCTTT. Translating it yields CASSIGQVNTEAFF.